The clone carrying this T cell receptor beta chain was found once. This entry belongs to a study of control samples from healthy donors and cancer patients. The V end lost 2 bases, the J end lost 4 bases, and 17 bases lay between the germline ends. The CDR3 is made up of 17 amino acids. Germline V lookup: CDR1 SGHTA, CDR2 FQGTGA. Sequencing used immunoSEQ multiplex PCR; TCRdb keeps in-frame clones, though not all of them. This sample has approximately 65,000 clones, with roughly nine tenths found just once. V usage is TRBV7-3 and J usage is TRBJ2-2; perhaps TRBD2 as D (6 bases). Specimen: PBMCs. This TCR was sampled from a man between 60 and 75 years old with lung cancer. The CDR3 sequence is CASSLPSRGVLTGELFF. As DNA, the CDR3 is TGTGCCAGCAGCTTACCCTCTCGCGGGGTCCTCACCGGGGAGCTGTTTTTT.